This T cell receptor (beta chain) was captured by sequencing in a study of blood T cells in healthy people across ages. Alongside a J-beta primer mix, a sample-barcoded 5' primer served in a second PCR lasting 7 to 11 cycles. TCRdb recomputed calls from the 5' RACE reads with MiXCR, one row per CDR3 protein. The table records about 930,000 distinct CDR3 sequences, around 29% of them present only once. This clonotype was picked up a small number of times. The CDR3 has 14 residues. Germline CDR1 and CDR2: MGHRA and YSYEKL. V lost 0 bases, J lost 9 bases, and 5 bases stayed unmatched. These records were also assigned to another study, of T cells of mothers and their children. This second report adds: Donors were three healthy Caucasian mothers and their six children. Reads recorded for TCR beta CDR3 numbered over 8 million per mother and roughly 3 million per child.

The sample taken for sequencing was blood. This clonotype originated in a woman between 40 and 55 years old in good health. The chain recombines TRBV4-1 with TRBJ2-1, with 7 bases matching TRBD1. CDR3 in amino acids: CASSQERPGGEQFF. DNA of the CDR3: TGCGCCAGCAGCCAAGAAAGGCCAGGGGGTGAGCAGTTCTTC.